This T cell receptor (beta chain) was recorded in a study of CD8 T cells in Susac syndrome. Study details: Over 5 sequenced Susac syndrome patients had clinically active disease, while about 8 were in remission.

When the RNA was reverse transcribed, random hexamers were used with an input of about 0.5 to 1 ug. TCRdb independently ran MiXCR on the immunoSEQ multiplex PCR reads; one entry per CDR3 protein. The table shows some 110,000 distinct CDR3 sequences, with around 94% occurring only once. CD8+ and CD4+ T cells from blood underwent TCR beta sequencing, which was carried out in a high-throughput format. V lost 0 bases to trimming and J lost 6 bases; unmatched junction nucleotides: 13. The CDR3 contains 18 residues. CDR1 MGHRA and CDR2 YSYEKL come from the germline V gene. The receptor comes from a human donor with Susac syndrome. The specimen sequenced was CD8+ T cells from PBMCs. The chain combines TRBV4-1 with TRBJ2-7, with TRBD2 matching over 11 bases. CDR3 loop: CASSQETSGDNLLREQYF. Written as DNA, the CDR3 is TGCGCCAGCAGCCAAGAGACTAGCGGGGATAACCTACTACGCGAGCAGTACTTC.